This T cell receptor (beta chain) was identified in a study of response to subunit inactivated influenza vaccine. Study results and caveats: Few new T cells, the authors suggested, are recruited by each seasonal influenza vaccination.

TCRdb redid the calling of the RT-PCR reads with MiXCR, one entry per CDR3 protein. This table has about 520,000 distinct CDR3 sequences, approximately 7.2% appearing once. This clonotype was seen only a few times. Its target is not known. The length of the CDR3 is 15 residues. Trimming cost V 5 bases and J 2 bases, with 13 bases left between them. CDR1 and CDR2 (germline): LGHDT, YNNKEL (reference sequence). The receptor was isolated from a man aged 50-75 years who received an inactivated influenza vaccine. This chain links TRBV3-1 with TRBJ1-3; TRBD1 might be the D (6 bases). The input for sequencing was PBMCs from blood, taken around 2 years after vaccination. The CDR3 here is CASSYGQTAGNTIYF. The CDR3 nucleotides are TGTGCCAGCAGCTACGGACAGACGGCTGGAAACACCATATATTTT.